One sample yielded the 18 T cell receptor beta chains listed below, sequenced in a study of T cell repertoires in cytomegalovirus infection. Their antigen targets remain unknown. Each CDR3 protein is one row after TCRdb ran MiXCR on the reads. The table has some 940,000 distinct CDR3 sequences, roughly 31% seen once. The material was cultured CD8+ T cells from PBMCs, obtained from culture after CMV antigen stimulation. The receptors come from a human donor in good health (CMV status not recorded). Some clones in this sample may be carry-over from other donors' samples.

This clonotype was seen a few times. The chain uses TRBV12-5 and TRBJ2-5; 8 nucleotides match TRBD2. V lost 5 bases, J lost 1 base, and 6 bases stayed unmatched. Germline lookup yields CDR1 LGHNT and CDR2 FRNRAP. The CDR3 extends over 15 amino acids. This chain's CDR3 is CASGNPLAVQETQYF. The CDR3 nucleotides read TGTGCTAGTGGTAACCCACTAGCGGTCCAAGAGACCCAGTACTTC. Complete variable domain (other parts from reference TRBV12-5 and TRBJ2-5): DARVTQTPRHKVTEMGQEVTMRCQPILGHNTVFWYRQTMMQGLELLAYFRNRAPLDDSGMPKDRFSAEMPDATLATLKIQPSEPRDSAVYFCASGNPLAVQETQYFGPGTRLLVL.

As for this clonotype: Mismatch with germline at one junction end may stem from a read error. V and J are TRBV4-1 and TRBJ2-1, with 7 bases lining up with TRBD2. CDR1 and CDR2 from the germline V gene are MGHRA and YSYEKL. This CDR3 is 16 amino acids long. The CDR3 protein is CASSQWASGASNQQFF. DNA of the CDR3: TGCGCCAGCAGCCAGTGGGCTAGCGGAGCCTCCAATCAGCAGTTCTTC.

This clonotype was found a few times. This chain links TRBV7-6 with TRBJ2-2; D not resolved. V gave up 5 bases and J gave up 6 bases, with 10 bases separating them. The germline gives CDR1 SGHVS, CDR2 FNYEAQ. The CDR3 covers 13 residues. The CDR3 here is CASSGPLAGELFF. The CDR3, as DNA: TGTGCCAGCAGCGGGCCCTTGGCCGGGGAGCTGTTTTTT.

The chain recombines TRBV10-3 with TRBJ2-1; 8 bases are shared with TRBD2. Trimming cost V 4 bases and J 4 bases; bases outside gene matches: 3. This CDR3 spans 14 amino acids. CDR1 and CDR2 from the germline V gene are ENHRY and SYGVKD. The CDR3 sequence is CAISVSGDYNEQFF. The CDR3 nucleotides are TGTGCCATCAGTGTTAGCGGGGATTACAATGAGCAGTTCTTC.

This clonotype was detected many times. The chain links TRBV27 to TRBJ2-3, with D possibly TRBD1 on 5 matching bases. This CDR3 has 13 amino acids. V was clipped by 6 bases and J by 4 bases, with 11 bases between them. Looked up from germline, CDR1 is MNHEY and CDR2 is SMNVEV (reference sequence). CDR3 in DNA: TGTGCCAGCAGCACAGGTCTCGCAGATACGCAGTATTTT. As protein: CASSTGLADTQYF.

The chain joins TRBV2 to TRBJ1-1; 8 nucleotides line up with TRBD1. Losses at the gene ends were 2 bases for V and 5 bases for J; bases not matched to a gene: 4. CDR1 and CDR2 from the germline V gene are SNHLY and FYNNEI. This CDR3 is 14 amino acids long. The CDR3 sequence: CASSEINRGTEAFF. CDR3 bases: TGTGCCAGCAGTGAAATCAACAGGGGGACTGAAGCTTTCTTT.

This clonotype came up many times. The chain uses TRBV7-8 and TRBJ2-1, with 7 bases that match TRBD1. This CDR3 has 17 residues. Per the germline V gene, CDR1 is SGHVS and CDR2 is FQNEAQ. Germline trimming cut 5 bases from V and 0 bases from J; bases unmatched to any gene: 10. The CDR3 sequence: CASSVRQGGHSYNEQFF. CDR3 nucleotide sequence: TGTGCCAGCAGCGTAAGACAGGGTGGACACTCCTACAATGAGCAGTTCTTC.

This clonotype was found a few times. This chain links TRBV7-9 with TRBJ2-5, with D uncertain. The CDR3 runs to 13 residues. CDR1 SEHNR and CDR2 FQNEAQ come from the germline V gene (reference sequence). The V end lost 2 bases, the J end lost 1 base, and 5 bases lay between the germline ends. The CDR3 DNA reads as TGTGCCAGCAGCTTACATGGCCAAGAGACCCAGTACTTC. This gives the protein CASSLHGQETQYF.

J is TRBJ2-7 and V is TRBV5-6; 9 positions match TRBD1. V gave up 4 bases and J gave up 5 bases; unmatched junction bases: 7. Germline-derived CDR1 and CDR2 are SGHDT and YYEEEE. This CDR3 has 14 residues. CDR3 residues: CASSPPDRGNEQYV. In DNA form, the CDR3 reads TGTGCCAGCAGCCCGCCGGACAGGGGAAACGAGCAGTACGTC.

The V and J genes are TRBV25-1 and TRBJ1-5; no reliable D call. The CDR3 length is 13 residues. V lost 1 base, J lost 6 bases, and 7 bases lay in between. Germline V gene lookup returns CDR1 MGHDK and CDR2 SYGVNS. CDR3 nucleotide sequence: TGTGCCAGCAGTGAATGGATGGGTCAGCCCCAGCATTTT. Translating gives CASSEWMGQPQHF.

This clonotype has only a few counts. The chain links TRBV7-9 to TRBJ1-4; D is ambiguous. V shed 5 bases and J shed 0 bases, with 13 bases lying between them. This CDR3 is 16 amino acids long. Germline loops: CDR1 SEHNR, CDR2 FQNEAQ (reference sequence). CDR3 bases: TGTGCCAGCAGCCGTGGATTGAGTGCAACTAATGAAAAACTGTTTTTT. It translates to CASSRGLSATNEKLFF.

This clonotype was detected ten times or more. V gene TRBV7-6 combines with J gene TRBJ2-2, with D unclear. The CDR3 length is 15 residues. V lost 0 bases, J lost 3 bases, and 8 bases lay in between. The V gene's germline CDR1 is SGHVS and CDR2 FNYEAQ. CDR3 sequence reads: CASSLASSHTGELFF. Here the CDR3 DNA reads TGTGCCAGCAGCTTAGCCAGTAGCCACACCGGGGAGCTGTTTTTT. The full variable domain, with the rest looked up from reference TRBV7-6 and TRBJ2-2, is GAGVSQSPRYKVTKRGQDVALRCDPISGHVSLYWYRQALGQGPEFLTYFNYEAQQDKSGLPNDRFSAERPEGSISTLTIQRTEQRDSAMYRCASSLASSHTGELFFGEGSRLTVL.

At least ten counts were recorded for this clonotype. CDR3 nucleotides: TGTGCCAGCAGCTTGATAGACGGAGGCACTGAAGCTTTCTTT. Translation gives CASSLIDGGTEAFF. The rearrangement uses TRBV7-2 and TRBJ1-1; unclear D gene. Per the germline V gene, CDR1 is SGHTA and CDR2 is FQGNSA. V shed 3 bases and J shed 4 bases, with 12 bases lying between them. The CDR3 extends over 14 amino acids.

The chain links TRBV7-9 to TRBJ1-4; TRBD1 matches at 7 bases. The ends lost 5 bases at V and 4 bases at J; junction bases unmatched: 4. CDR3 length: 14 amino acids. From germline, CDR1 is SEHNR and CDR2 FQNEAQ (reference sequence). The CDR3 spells CASSPQGFNEKLFF. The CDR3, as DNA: TGTGCCAGCAGCCCACAGGGGTTTAATGAAAAACTGTTTTTT.

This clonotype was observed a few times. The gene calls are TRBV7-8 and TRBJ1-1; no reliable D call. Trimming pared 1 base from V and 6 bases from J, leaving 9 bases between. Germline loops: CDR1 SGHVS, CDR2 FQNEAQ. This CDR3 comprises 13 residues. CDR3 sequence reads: CASSLDFQPEAFF. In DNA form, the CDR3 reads TGTGCCAGCAGCTTAGATTTTCAGCCTGAAGCTTTCTTT.

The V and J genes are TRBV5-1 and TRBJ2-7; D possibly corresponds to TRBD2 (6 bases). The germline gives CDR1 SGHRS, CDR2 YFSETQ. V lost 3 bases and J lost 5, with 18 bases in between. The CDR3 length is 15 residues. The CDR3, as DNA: TGCGCCAGCAGCTGGGGGGACCGACCAACGGACGAGCAGTACTTC. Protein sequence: CASSWGDRPTDEQYF.

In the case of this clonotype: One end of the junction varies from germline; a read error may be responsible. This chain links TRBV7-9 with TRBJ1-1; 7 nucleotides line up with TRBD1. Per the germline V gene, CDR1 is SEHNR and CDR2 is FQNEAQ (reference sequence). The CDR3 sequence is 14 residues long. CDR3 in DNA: TGTGTCAGCAAACAGGGGTTCTTGAACACTGAAGCTTTCTTT. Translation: CVSKQGFLNTEAFF.

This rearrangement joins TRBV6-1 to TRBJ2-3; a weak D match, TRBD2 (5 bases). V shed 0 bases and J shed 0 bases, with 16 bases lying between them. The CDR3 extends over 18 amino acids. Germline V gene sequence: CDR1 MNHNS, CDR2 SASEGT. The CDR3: CASSEAKDFWLSTDTQYF. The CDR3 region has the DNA TGTGCCAGCAGTGAAGCAAAGGACTTCTGGCTTAGCACAGATACGCAGTATTTT.